The rows below give T cell receptor beta chains drawn from one sample of a study of identical twins' blood T cells. MiXCR, run by TCRdb on the 5' RACE reads, gives a single entry per CDR3 protein. The table has 300,000 to 400,000 distinct CDR3 sequences, roughly 27% seen once. The sequenced sample consisted of PBMCs. These receptors were taken from a woman aged 18-55 years in good health. Both conserved end residues are part of each CDR3. A D gene is named only where the DNA matches it firmly. Some rows have no size entry. The others give once, few or many, or a class for an expanded clone.

v_call	clone_size	d_call	j_call	cdr3_nt	cdr3_aa
TRBV29-1	NA	TRBD1	TRBJ1-2	TGCAGCGTTGAAGATCTTTGGGTGACAGGGGCCACGTGCAACTATGGCTACACCTTC	CSVEDLWVTGATCNYGYTF
TRBV27	few	NA	TRBJ2-2	TGTGCCAGCAGTTTACTCGCAGGAGATGGTACCGGGGAGCTGTTTTTT	CASSLLAGDGTGELFF
TRBV6-2/TRBV6-3	NA	TRBD2	TRBJ2-7	TGTGCCAGCAGTTACTCGGGCGGGACTAGCATCTACGAGCAGTACTTC	CASSYSGGTSIYEQYF
TRBV10-3	few	TRBD1	TRBJ2-1	TGTGCCATCTCACAGGGGGCGCGTAATGAGCAGTTCTTC	CAISQGARNEQFF
TRBV6-6	NA	TRBD2	TRBJ2-4	TGTGCCAGCAGCAACCCGGGACTAGTAAAAAACATTCAGTACTTC	CASSNPGLVKNIQYF
TRBV9	many	NA	TRBJ2-1	TGTGCCAGCAGCGCCCGGGCCTACAATGAGCAGTTCTTC	CASSARAYNEQFF
TRBV7-9	NA	NA	TRBJ1-1	TGTGTCACTGGACTAGGGGCTTTAAACACTGAAGCTTTCTTT	CVTGLGALNTEAFF
TRBV18	few	NA	TRBJ2-1	TGTGCCAGCTCACCTAGTCGGGGTCTGAAGTTCTTC	CASSPSRGLKFF
TRBV5-1	NA	NA	TRBJ2-3	TGCGCCAGCAGCTTCCAAAATGAAGATACGCAGTATTTT	CASSFQNEDTQYF
TRBV5-1	NA	NA	TRBJ2-1	TGCGCCAGCAGCTTTGCAAGCGTCTCCTACAATGAGCAGTTCTTC	CASSFASVSYNEQFF
TRBV27	few	NA	TRBJ1-2	TGTGCCAGCAGTTTAGGCAGGAATAAAGGCTATGGCTACACCTTC	CASSLGRNKGYGYTF
TRBV24-1	few	NA	TRBJ1-1	TGTGCCACCAGTGATTCCCGGGGCACTGAAGCTTTCTTT	CATSDSRGTEAFF
TRBV6-5	NA	TRBD1	TRBJ1-1	TGTGCCAGCAGTTACACGGGACAGCTGAACACTGAAGCTTTCTTT	CASSYTGQLNTEAFF
TRBV12-3/TRBV12-4	NA	TRBD2	TRBJ2-1	TGTGCCAGCACTCTCCGGGACTACCAGAATGAGCAGTTCTTC	CASTLRDYQNEQFF
TRBV29-1	NA	NA	TRBJ2-3	TGCAGCGTGGGCTTTGGTAGCGGAAGCACAGATACGCAGTATTTT	CSVGFGSGSTDTQYF
TRBV29-1	few	NA	TRBJ2-7	TGCAGCGTTGAAAGGGGGAGCTTAAACGAGCAGTACTTC	CSVERGSLNEQYF
TRBV6-5	NA	TRBD1	TRBJ1-1	TGTGCCAGCAGTTACGCGGACAGGGGCGGCCTTAATGAAGCTTTCTTT	CASSYADRGGLNEAFF
TRBV6-6	NA	NA	TRBJ1-5	TGTGCCAGCACGGCAGGGGCGACCGGTCAGCCCCAGCATTTT	CASTAGATGQPQHF
TRBV7-3	few	NA	TRBJ1-1	TGTGCCAGCAGCTTGTCAGCTTACAAGGGGAACACTGAAGCTTTCTTT	CASSLSAYKGNTEAFF
TRBV19	NA	NA	TRBJ1-1	TGTGCCAGTAGTCCGACGCAATTTTTGAACACTGAAGCTTTCTTT	CASSPTQFLNTEAFF
TRBV5-1	NA	NA	TRBJ2-3	TGCGCCAGCAGCTTGGTTGGCCGAGTGGAGCAGTATTTT	CASSLVGRVEQYF
TRBV6-2/TRBV6-3	few	NA	TRBJ1-4	TGTGCCAGCTCAGAGAAGAGAGAAAAACTGTTTTTT	CASSEKREKLFF
TRBV18	NA	TRBD2	TRBJ2-7	TGTGCCAGCTCACCCCCTCTAGCGGGAGATACTTACGAGCAGTACTTC	CASSPPLAGDTYEQYF
TRBV20-1	few	NA	TRBJ1-3	TGCAGTGCCACCACTGGCTCTGGAAACACCATATATTTT	CSATTGSGNTIYF
TRBV7-2	NA	NA	TRBJ2-1	TGTGCCAGCAGCTTAGCGCTGCGAGGAACTAGCTCCTACAATGAGCAGTTCTTC	CASSLALRGTSSYNEQFF
TRBV20-1	NA	NA	TRBJ1-1	TGCAGTGTTAGAGAAGCTTCTAAAGCTTTCTTT	CSVREASKAFF
TRBV11-3	few	NA	TRBJ1-1	TGTGCCAGCAGCCTCAATACAGGATTTGAAGCTTTCTTT	CASSLNTGFEAFF
TRBV7-8	few	NA	TRBJ1-4	TGTGCCAGCAGCTTATTTAGGGATGAAAAACTGTTTTTT	CASSLFRDEKLFF
TRBV18	many	NA	TRBJ1-3	TGTGCCAGCTCACCACAGGGTTCCGGAAACACCATATATTTT	CASSPQGSGNTIYF
TRBV7-8	NA	TRBD2	TRBJ2-3	TGTGCCAGCAGCCCTCCGACTAGCGGGAGCTTAGATACGCAGTATTTT	CASSPPTSGSLDTQYF
TRBV2	NA	TRBD1	TRBJ2-1	TGTGCCAGCAGGGACAGGGGAGATGAGCAGTTCTTC	CASRDRGDEQFF
TRBV4-3	NA	TRBD1	TRBJ1-2	TGCGCCAGCAGCCAAGGAGCTGACAGGGCGTATTGCTACACCTTC	CASSQGADRAYCYTF
TRBV25-1	NA	NA	TRBJ1-3	TGTGCCAGCAGCCGAGCGTCGGGGTCCGGAAACACCATATATTTT	CASSRASGSGNTIYF
TRBV5-1	NA	NA	TRBJ1-2	TGCGCCAGCATGCCAGGGTCTGCCTATGGCTACACCTTC	CASMPGSAYGYTF
TRBV12-5	few	NA	TRBJ2-1	TGTGCTAGTGCTTTTGGACGGTCGGTCTCCTACAATGAGCAGTTCTTC	CASAFGRSVSYNEQFF
TRBV3-1	once	NA	TRBJ2-3	TGTGCCAGCAGCCAAGAACCGCCCCAGGGAACAGATACGCAGTATTTT	CASSQEPPQGTDTQYF
TRBV5-1	NA	NA	TRBJ2-2	TGCGCCAGCACGGATACAGGGATCAACACCGGGGATCTGTTTTTT	CASTDTGINTGDLFF
TRBV6-2/TRBV6-3	few	NA	TRBJ2-1	TGTGCCAGCAGCTCATTCCTAGGGGGTGAGCAGTTCTTC	CASSSFLGGEQFF
TRBV12-5	many	TRBD2	TRBJ2-1	TGTGCTAGTGGTTTGGGGTCTAGCGGGGTCTACAATGAGCAGTTCTTC	CASGLGSSGVYNEQFF
TRBV4-1	NA	NA	TRBJ1-2	TGCGCCAGCAGCCAAGAGGTCCCTGTGGGCGTCATTTATGGCTACACCTTC	CASSQEVPVGVIYGYTF
TRBV5-6	few	TRBD1	TRBJ1-1	TGTGCCAGCAGCGCAGGGGGCCCTGAAGCTTTCTTT	CASSAGGPEAFF
TRBV29-1	NA	NA	TRBJ1-2	TGCAGCGCGGGCGGTTCGGACCTATATGGCTACACCTTC	CSAGGSDLYGYTF
TRBV20-1	NA	TRBD1	TRBJ2-7	TGCTCTGTTGGACCGGGACAGGGGATTGACGAGCAGTACTTC	CSVGPGQGIDEQYF
TRBV5-1	few	NA	TRBJ1-2	TGCGCCAGCAGCTTGGGGCCGAGACAAGGCGACCTATCCGGCTACACCTTC	CASSLGPRQGDLSGYTF
TRBV28	NA	NA	TRBJ2-1	TGTGCCAGTAAGGAGCCCTTCGACAATGAGCAGTTCTTC	CASKEPFDNEQFF